The clone carrying this T cell receptor (beta chain) has just a few counts. These data are taken from a study of blood T cell repertoires in COVID-19. In the study overall: Samples representing acute and convalescent COVID-19 were sourced from the United States, Italy and Spain. The analysed material was cDNA or gDNA that came from T cells, B-cell-depleted T cells, or PBMCs.

Methods used by the authors: For nucleated cells, counts were estimated from reference gene primer amplification. Here immunoSEQ multiplex PCR was the method, and the copy in TCRdb shows in-frame clones only, minus some. That table supplies the V and J calls and clone size; D and trimming were determined from the DNA. The sample contains 220,000 or so clones, roughly four fifths of which appear only once. With 1 base clipped from V and 13 bases from J, the junction kept 3 bases outside the gene matches. Germline loops: CDR1 SNHLY, CDR2 FYNNEI. The CDR3 sequence is 13 residues long. The TCR originated in a woman in her twenties or thirties who had recovered from COVID-19. Sequences were obtained from peripheral blood. This chain links TRBV2 with TRBJ1-6; 8 bases are a match to TRBD1. The CDR3 here is CASSEGTGRPLHF. The CDR3 DNA sequence: TGTGCCAGCAGTGAAGGGACAGGGCGGCCCCTCCACTTT.